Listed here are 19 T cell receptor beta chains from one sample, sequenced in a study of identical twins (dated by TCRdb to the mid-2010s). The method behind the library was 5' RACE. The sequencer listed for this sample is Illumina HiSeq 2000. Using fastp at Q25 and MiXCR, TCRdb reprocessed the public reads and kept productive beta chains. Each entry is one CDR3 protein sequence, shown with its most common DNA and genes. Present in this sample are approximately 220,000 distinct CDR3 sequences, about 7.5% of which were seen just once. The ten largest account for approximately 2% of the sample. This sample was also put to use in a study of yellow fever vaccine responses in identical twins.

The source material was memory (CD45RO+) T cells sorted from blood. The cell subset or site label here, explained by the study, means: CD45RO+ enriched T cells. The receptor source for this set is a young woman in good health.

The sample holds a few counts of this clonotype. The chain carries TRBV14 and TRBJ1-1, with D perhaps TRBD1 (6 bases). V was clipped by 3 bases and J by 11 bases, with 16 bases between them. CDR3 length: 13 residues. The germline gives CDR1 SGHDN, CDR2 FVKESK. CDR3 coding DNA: TGTGCCAGCAGCCAGTATACAGGGTCGCTGGCTTTCTTT. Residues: CASSQYTGSLAFF.

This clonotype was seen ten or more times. The CDR3 spells CSVGSGGASETQYF. For the CDR3, the DNA is TGCAGCGTTGGTAGCGGGGGGGCCTCAGAGACCCAGTACTTC. The genes are TRBV29-1 and TRBJ2-5; 11 positions match TRBD2. The germline V gene has CDR1 SQVTM and CDR2 ANQGSEA. The J segment lost 4 bases and the V segment lost 4 bases, leaving 5 bases of the junction unmatched. CDR3 size: 14 residues.

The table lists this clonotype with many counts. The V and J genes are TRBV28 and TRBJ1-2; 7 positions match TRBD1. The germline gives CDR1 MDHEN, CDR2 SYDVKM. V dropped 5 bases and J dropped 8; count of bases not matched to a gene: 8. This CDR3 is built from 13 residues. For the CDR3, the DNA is TGTGCCAGCAGTACTACAGGGGAGAGGGGCTACACCTTC. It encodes CASSTTGERGYTF.

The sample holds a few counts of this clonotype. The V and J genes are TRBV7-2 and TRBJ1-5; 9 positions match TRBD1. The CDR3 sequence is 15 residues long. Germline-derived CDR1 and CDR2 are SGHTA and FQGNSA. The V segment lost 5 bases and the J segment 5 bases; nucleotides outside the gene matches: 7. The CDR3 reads CASSPHRGRDQPQHF. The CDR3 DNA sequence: TGTGCCAGCAGCCCACACAGGGGGCGGGATCAGCCCCAGCATTTT.

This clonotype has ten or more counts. CDR3 in DNA: TGCGCCAGCAGCTTGGTATTCGGGACTAGTAACTACGAGCAGTACTTC. Translation: CASSLVFGTSNYEQYF. The chain carries TRBV5-1 and TRBJ2-7, with 8 bases aligning to TRBD2. CDR1 SGHRS and CDR2 YFSETQ come from the germline V gene. V gave up 0 bases and J gave up 3 bases; unmatched junction bases: 8. This CDR3 comprises 16 residues. The complete variable domain, with remaining parts taken from reference TRBV5-1 and TRBJ2-7, reads KAGVTQTPRYLIKTRGQQVTLSCSPISGHRSVSWYQQTPGQGLQFLFEYFSETQRNKGNFPGRFSGRQFSNSRSEMNVSTLELGDSALYLCASSLVFGTSNYEQYFGPGTRLTVT.

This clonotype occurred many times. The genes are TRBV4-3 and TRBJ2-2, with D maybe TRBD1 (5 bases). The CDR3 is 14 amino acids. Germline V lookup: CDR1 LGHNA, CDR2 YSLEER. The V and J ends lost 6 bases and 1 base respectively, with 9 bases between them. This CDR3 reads CASRQGVNTGELFF. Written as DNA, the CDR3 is TGCGCCAGCAGGCAGGGCGTGAACACCGGGGAGCTGTTTTTT.

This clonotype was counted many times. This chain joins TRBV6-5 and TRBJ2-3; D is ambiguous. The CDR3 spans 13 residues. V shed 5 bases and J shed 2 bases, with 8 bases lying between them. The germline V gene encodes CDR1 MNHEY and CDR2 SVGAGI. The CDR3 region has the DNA TGTGCCAGCAGTCGAACCTACACAGATACGCAGTATTTT. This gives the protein CASSRTYTDTQYF.

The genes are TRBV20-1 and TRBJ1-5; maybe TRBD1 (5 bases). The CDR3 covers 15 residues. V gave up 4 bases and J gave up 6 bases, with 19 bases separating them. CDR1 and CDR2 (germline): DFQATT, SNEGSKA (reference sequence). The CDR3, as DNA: TGCAGTGCTACCCTCGAGGGGTCGTCGATTCAGCCCCAGCATTTT. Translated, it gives CSATLEGSSIQPQHF.

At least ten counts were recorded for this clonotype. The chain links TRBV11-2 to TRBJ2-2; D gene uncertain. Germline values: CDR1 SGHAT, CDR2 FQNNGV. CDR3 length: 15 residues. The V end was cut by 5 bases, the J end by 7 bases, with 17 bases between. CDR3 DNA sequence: TGTGCCAGCAGCCCCGTGCTTCAGAATATCGGGGAGCTGTTTTTT. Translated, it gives CASSPVLQNIGELFF.

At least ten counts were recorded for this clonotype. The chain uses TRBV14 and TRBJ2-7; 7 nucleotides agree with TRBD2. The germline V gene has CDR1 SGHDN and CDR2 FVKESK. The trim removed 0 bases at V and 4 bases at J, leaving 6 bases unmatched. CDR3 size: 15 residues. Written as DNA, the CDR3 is TGTGCCAGCAGCCAAGAATGGGGGGGTAGGTACGAGCAGTACTTC. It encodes CASSQEWGGRYEQYF.

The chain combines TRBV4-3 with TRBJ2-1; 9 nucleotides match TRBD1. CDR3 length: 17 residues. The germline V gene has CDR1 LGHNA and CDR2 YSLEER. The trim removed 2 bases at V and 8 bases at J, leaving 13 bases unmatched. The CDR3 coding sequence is TGCGCCAGCAGCCAATCCGGGACAGGGCATAACATAGATGAGCAGTTCTTC. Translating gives CASSQSGTGHNIDEQFF.

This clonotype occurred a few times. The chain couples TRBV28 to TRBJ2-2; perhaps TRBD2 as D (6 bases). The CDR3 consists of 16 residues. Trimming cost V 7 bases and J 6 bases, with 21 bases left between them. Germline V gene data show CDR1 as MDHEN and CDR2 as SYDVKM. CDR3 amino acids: CASKTVEGRLSGELFF. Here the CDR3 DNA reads TGTGCCAGCAAAACCGTGGAGGGACGGCTATCCGGGGAGCTGTTTTTT. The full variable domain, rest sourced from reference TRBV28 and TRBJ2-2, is DVKVTQSSRYLVKRTGEKVFLECVQDMDHENMFWYRQDPGLGLRLIYFSYDVKMKEKGDIPEGYSVSREKKERFSLILESASTNQTSMYLCASKTVEGRLSGELFFGEGSRLTVL.

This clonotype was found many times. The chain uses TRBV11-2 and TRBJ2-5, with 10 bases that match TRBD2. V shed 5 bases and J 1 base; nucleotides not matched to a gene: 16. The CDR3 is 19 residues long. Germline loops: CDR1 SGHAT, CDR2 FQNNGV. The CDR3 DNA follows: TGTGCCAGCAGCGAATACCCCCTGGATAGCGGGGGGCCCCAAGAGACCCAGTACTTC. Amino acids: CASSEYPLDSGGPQETQYF. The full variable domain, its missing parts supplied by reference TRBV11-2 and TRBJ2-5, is EAGVAQSPRYKIIEKRQSVAFWCNPISGHATLYWYQQILGQGPKLLIQFQNNGVVDDSQLPKDRFSAERLKGVDSTLKIQPAKLEDSAVYLCASSEYPLDSGGPQETQYFGPGTRLLVL.

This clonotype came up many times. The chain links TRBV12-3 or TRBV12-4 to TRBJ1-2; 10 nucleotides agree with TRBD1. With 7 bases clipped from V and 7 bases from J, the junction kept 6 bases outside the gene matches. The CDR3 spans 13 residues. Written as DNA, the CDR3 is TGTGCCAGCATAAGGGACAGGGGAACTGGCTACACCTTC. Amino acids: CASIRDRGTGYTF.

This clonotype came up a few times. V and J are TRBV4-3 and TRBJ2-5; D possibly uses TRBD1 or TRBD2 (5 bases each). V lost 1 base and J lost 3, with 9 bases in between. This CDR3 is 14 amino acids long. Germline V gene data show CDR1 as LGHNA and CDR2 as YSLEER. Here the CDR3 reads CASSQVGREETQYF. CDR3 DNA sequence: TGCGCCAGCAGCCAAGTGGGGCGGGAAGAGACCCAGTACTTC.

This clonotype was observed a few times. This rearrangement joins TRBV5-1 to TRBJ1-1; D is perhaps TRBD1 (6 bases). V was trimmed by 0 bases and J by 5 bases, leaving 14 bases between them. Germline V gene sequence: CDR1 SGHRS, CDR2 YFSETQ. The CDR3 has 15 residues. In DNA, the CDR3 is TGCGCCAGCAGCTTGGTAACAGGGAGGATAACTGAAGCTTTCTTT. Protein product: CASSLVTGRITEAFF.

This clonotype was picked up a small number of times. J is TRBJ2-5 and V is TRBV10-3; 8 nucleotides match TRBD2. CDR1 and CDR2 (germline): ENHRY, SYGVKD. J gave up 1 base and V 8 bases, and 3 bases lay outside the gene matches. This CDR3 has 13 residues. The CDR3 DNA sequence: TGTGCCATCGGTCGGGAGGGCCAAGAGACCCAGTACTTC. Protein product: CAIGREGQETQYF.

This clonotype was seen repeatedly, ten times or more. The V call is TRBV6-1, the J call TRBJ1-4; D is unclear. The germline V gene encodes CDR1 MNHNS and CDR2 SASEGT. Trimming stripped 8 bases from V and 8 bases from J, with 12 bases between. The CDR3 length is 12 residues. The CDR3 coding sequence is TGTGCCAGCCGCGACGTGGTGGAAAAACTGTTTTTT. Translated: CASRDVVEKLFF.

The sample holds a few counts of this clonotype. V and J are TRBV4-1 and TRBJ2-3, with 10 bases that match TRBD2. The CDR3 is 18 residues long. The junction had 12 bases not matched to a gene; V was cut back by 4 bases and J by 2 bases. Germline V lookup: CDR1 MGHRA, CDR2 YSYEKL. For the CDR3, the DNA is TGCGCCAGCAGCCTAGACTATTTAGCGGGAGGATCCACAGATACGCAGTATTTT. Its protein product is CASSLDYLAGGSTDTQYF.